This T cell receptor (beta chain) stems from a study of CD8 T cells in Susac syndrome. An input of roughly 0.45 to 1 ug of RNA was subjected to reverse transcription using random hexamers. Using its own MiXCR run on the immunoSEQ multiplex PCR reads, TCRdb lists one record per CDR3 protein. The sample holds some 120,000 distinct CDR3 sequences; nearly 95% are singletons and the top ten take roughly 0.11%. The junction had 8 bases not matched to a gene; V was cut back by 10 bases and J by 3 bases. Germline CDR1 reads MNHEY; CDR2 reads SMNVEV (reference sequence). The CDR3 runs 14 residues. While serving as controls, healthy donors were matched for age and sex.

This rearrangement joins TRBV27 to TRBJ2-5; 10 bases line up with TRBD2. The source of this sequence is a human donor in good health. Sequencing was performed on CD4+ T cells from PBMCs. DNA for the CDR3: TGTGCCACTGGACTAGCGGCCTCAGAAGAGACCCAGTACTTC. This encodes CATGLAASEETQYF.